Below are 18 T cell receptor beta chains sequenced from a single sample in a study. Via MiXCR, TCRdb re-called the 5' RACE reads, giving one row per CDR3 protein. The sample holds about 54,000 distinct CDR3 sequences, about 15% seen once. The sequenced material came from naive CD4+ T cells sorted from blood. Subset of the sample: naive CD4+ T cells, CD4+CD45RA+CD25-. The receptors derive from a female donor with breast cancer.

This clonotype came up a few times. The rearrangement joins TRBV6-2 or TRBV6-3 to TRBJ2-6; the D call may be TRBD1 or TRBD2 (5 bases each). The CDR3 contains 15 residues. Germline CDR1 and CDR2: MNHEY and SVGEGT. Trimming left V 3 bases short and J 1 base short, with 7 bases between. CDR3 DNA sequence: TGTGCCAGCAGTTATGGGGGTTCTGGGGCCAACGTCCTGACTTTC. The encoded protein is CASSYGGSGANVLTF.

This clonotype was recorded at least ten times. V usage is TRBV5-1 and J usage is TRBJ2-1; TRBD2 aligns across 8 bases. Germline CDR1 and CDR2: SGHRS and YFSETQ. V trimming: 4 bases; J trimming: 9 bases; junction bases outside the gene matches: 9. The CDR3 contains 14 residues. The CDR3: CASSGWTSSPEQFF. CDR3 nucleotides: TGCGCCAGCAGCGGGTGGACTAGCTCTCCTGAGCAGTTCTTC.

This clonotype was counted ten times or more. The chain recombines TRBV5-1 with TRBJ2-3; a weak D match, TRBD1 (6 bases). Germline values: CDR1 SGHRS, CDR2 YFSETQ. The CDR3 is made up of 15 amino acids. V lost 1 base and J lost 4, with 13 bases in between. This CDR3 reads CASSLYGRGSDTQYF. CDR3 sequence (DNA): TGCGCCAGCAGCTTGTACGGCAGGGGATCAGATACGCAGTATTTT.

The chain joins TRBV12-3 or TRBV12-4 to TRBJ2-3; TRBD1 aligns across 9 bases. Germline trimming cut 3 bases from V and 4 bases from J; bases unmatched to any gene: 2. The CDR3 sequence is 14 residues long. The DNA for the CDR3 is TGTGCCAGCAGTTTCGGGACAGGGCCAGATACGCAGTATTTT. It yields the protein CASSFGTGPDTQYF.

CDR3 protein: CASSVEGENYGYTF. The CDR3 bases are TGTGCCAGCAGCGTAGAGGGGGAGAACTATGGCTACACCTTC. This chain joins TRBV9 and TRBJ1-2; possible D gene TRBD1, 6 bases. The V end lost 0 bases, the J end lost 2 bases, and 8 bases lay between the germline ends. Germline values: CDR1 SGDLS, CDR2 YYNGEE. The CDR3 is made up of 14 amino acids. The whole variable domain, remainder taken from reference TRBV9 and TRBJ1-2, is DSGVTQTPKHLITATGQRVTLRCSPRSGDLSVYWYQQSLDQGLQFLIQYYNGEERAKGNILERFSAQQFPDLHSELNLSSLELGDSALYFCASSVEGENYGYTFGSGTRLTVV.

The CDR3 loop is CSAREGGRYNEQFF. The DNA for the CDR3 is TGCAGTGCTAGGGAGGGCGGGCGCTACAATGAGCAGTTCTTC. The chain carries TRBV20-1 and TRBJ2-1, with D maybe TRBD2 (6 bases). This CDR3 is 14 amino acids long. The V end lost 3 bases, the J end lost 3 bases, and 12 bases lay between the germline ends. Germline-derived CDR1 and CDR2 are DFQATT and SNEGSKA (reference sequence).

With respect to this clonotype: This may be a read error: a much more frequent sequence differs by one nucleotide. The chain recombines TRBV12-3 or TRBV12-4 with TRBJ1-1; no clear D. The CDR3 consists of 11 residues. CDR3 nucleotides: TGTGCCAACAGTTACCGTCGTGAAGCTTTCTTT. Protein sequence: CANSYRREAFF.

The J gene is TRBJ2-5, the V gene TRBV20-1; no reliable D call. V dropped 5 bases and J dropped 5 bases, with 15 bases sitting between them. The germline V gene encodes CDR1 DFQATT and CDR2 SNEGSKA (reference sequence). This CDR3 is built from 13 residues. CDR3 region: CSAPRPGWETQYF. For the CDR3, the DNA is TGCAGTGCTCCGAGACCCGGATGGGAGACCCAGTACTTC.

This clonotype was counted between two and nine times. This sequence may be a read error, since a much larger clone differs from it by one base. The chain uses TRBV7-2 and TRBJ2-3, with D unresolved. Trimming left V 5 bases short and J 2 bases short, with 2 bases between. Germline values: CDR1 SGHTA, CDR2 FQGNSA. The CDR3 has 11 residues. The CDR3 here is CASSPTDTQYF. DNA for the CDR3: TGTGCCAGCAGCCCCACAGATACGCAGTATTTT.

This clonotype has ten or more counts. This chain connects TRBV7-9 to TRBJ2-5; a possible D gene is TRBD1 (6 bases). V lost 5 bases and J lost 1, with 11 bases in between. The CDR3 totals 14 residues. Germline lookup yields CDR1 SEHNR and CDR2 FQNEAQ (reference sequence). Here the CDR3 reads CASSPGQIQETQYF. As DNA, the CDR3 is TGTGCCAGCAGCCCAGGACAGATCCAAGAGACCCAGTACTTC.

This clonotype was picked up a small number of times. One end of the junction fails to match germline, which may point to a read error. This chain joins TRBV7-3 and TRBJ1-1; D gene unclear. Looked up from germline, CDR1 is SGHTA and CDR2 is FQGTGA. This CDR3 contains 13 residues. Here the CDR3 DNA reads TGTGCCAGCAGCTCTCAGGAAGGCACTGAAGCTTCCTTT. This translates into CASSSQEGTEASF.

V gene TRBV5-1 combines with J gene TRBJ1-5; no clear D gene. The CDR3 is made up of 15 amino acids. Germline CDR1 and CDR2: SGHRS and YFSETQ. V dropped 1 base and J dropped 2 bases, with 10 bases sitting between them. The DNA for the CDR3 is TGCGCCAGCAGCTTGACCTCAGAGGGCAATCAGCCCCAGCATTTT. Its protein is CASSLTSEGNQPQHF.

V is TRBV7-8 and J is TRBJ2-5; no firm D call. This CDR3 has 12 residues. Per the germline V gene, CDR1 is SGHVS and CDR2 is FQNEAQ. V was pared by 4 bases and J by 5 bases, with 8 bases between. CDR3 sequence reads: CASSSSRETQYF. CDR3 bases: TGTGCCAGCAGCTCCTCACGGGAGACCCAGTACTTC.

This clonotype was detected ten times or more. The chain employs TRBV20-1 and TRBJ1-6; TRBD1 agrees at 7 bases. Germline V gene sequence: CDR1 DFQATT, CDR2 SNEGSKA (reference sequence). The junction had 5 bases not matched to a gene; V was cut back by 0 bases and J by 6 bases. The CDR3 has 15 amino acids. CDR3 residues: CSAREETGTNSPLHF. CDR3 DNA: TGCAGTGCTAGAGAGGAGACAGGGACTAATTCACCCCTCCACTTT.

This clonotype was recorded a few times. The V and J genes are TRBV6-6 and TRBJ2-2; 7 bases line up with TRBD1. The CDR3 contains 15 residues. In germline, CDR1 is MNHNY, CDR2 SVGAGI (reference sequence). V trimming: 2 bases; J trimming: 1 base; junction bases outside the gene matches: 1. The CDR3 sequence: CASSYRTGNTGELFF. The CDR3 nucleotides read TGTGCCAGCAGTTACAGGACAGGGAACACCGGGGAGCTGTTTTTT.

Many counts were recorded for this clonotype. The rearrangement uses TRBV7-8 and TRBJ2-1; the match to TRBD2 covers 7 bases. Germline V CDR1 and CDR2: SGHVS, FQNEAQ. The CDR3 covers 14 residues. J lost 10 bases, V lost 10 bases, and 16 bases had no gene match. The chain's CDR3 is CATTHRLRGGEQFF. CDR3 nucleotide sequence: TGTGCCACCACCCACCGTTTGAGGGGAGGGGAGCAGTTCTTC.

The V gene is TRBV5-1, the J gene TRBJ2-3, with 7 bases that match TRBD2. The CDR3 is 15 residues long. CDR1 SGHRS and CDR2 YFSETQ come from the germline V gene. The junction had 8 bases not matched to a gene; V was cut back by 4 bases and J by 3 bases. Here the CDR3 reads CASSHGTTGTDTQYF. CDR3 DNA sequence: TGCGCCAGCAGCCACGGGACTACCGGAACAGATACGCAGTATTTT.

Worth noting for this clonotype: The conserved closing phenylalanine or tryptophan is absent in this CDR3, likely reflecting a read error. The CDR3 here is CASSWGTAIRGTEAFL. The DNA of the CDR3 is TGTGCCAGCAGTTGGGGGACAGCCATCAGGGGCACTGAAGCTTTCCTT. The V gene is TRBV12-3 or TRBV12-4, the J gene TRBJ1-1, with 7 bases that match TRBD1. The V and J ends lost 4 bases and 4 bases, in that order; junction bases with no gene match: 12. The CDR3 is 16 residues long.